Presented here are 14 T cell receptor beta chains from one specimen sequenced in a study of molecular identifiers for immune sequencing clone quantification. TCRdb redid the calling of the PCR reads with MiXCR, one entry per CDR3 protein. This table holds nearly 20,000 distinct CDR3 sequences, about 20% found once. Source material: naive CD8+ T cells from blood, with Jurkat cell RNA spiked in. The subset: FACS-sorted CD8+CD4-CCR7+CD45RA+ naive T cells. These receptors came from a human donor in good health. Some libraries in this study had Jurkat cell RNA spiked in.

This clonotype occurred a few times. The DNA of the CDR3 is TGTGCCAGCAGCCTGTGGGGGGGGGGTCTTCATCAGCCCCAGCATTTT. Amino acid sequence: CASSLWGGGLHQPQHF. The chain combines TRBV28 with TRBJ1-5; tentatively, D is TRBD1 (5 bases). The CDR3 covers 16 residues. The V gene lost 6 bases and the J gene lost 5 bases, with 20 bases spanning the gap. The germline V gene has CDR1 MDHEN and CDR2 SYDVKM.

This clonotype is a singleton in its sample. This sequence joins TRBV29-1 and TRBJ1-2, with 9 bases fitting TRBD1. Unmatched junction bases numbered 5, after V lost 2 bases and J lost 4 bases. The CDR3 loop spans 14 amino acids. The germline CDR1 and CDR2 sequences are SQVTM and ANQGSEA. The CDR3 sequence is CSVERTGAGYGYTF. DNA for the CDR3: TGCAGCGTTGAACGGACAGGGGCAGGCTATGGCTACACCTTC.

The sample holds many counts of this clonotype. The chain joins TRBV7-9 to TRBJ2-1; D unresolved. The CDR3 length is 16 residues. Germline V gene lookup returns CDR1 SEHNR and CDR2 FQNEAQ (reference sequence). V was cut by 2 bases and J by 7 bases, with 18 bases left in between. This CDR3 reads CASSLPPPDWANEQFF. In nucleotides, the CDR3 is TGTGCCAGCAGCTTACCACCGCCGGATTGGGCGAATGAGCAGTTCTTC.

This clonotype was counted once. The chain joins TRBV28 to TRBJ2-4; TRBD1 matches at 9 bases. Looked up from germline, CDR1 is MDHEN and CDR2 is SYDVKM. This CDR3 has 11 amino acids. J gave up 12 bases and V 8 bases, and 5 bases lay outside the gene matches. The CDR3: CASAGTGTQYF. CDR3 DNA: TGTGCCAGCGCCGGGACAGGGACTCAGTACTTC. The full variable domain, completed using reference TRBV28 and TRBJ2-4, is DVKVTQSSRYLVKRTGEKVFLECVQDMDHENMFWYRQDPGLGLRLIYFSYDVKMKEKGDIPEGYSVSREKKERFSLILESASTNQTSMYLCASAGTGTQYFGAGTRLSVL.

On this clonotype itself: A clone one base away is much larger, so this may be a read error. This rearrangement joins TRBV6-2 or TRBV6-3 to TRBJ2-7; maybe TRBD2 (5 bases). CDR3 length equals 13 residues. CDR1 is MNHEY and CDR2 is SVGEGT in the germline V gene. V gave up 4 bases and J gave up 4 bases, with 11 bases separating them. The CDR3 DNA reads as TGTGCCAGCAGTTGCGGGCTACCTTACGAGCAGTACTTC. Protein product: CASSCGLPYEQYF.

This clonotype was counted at least ten times. The rearrangement joins TRBV6-5 to TRBJ2-1, with unresolved D. The germline V gene encodes CDR1 MNHEY and CDR2 SVGAGI. Trimming removed 5 bases from V and 3 bases from J, with 11 bases in between. The CDR3 has 14 residues. CDR3 bases: TGTGCCAGCAGTATACGGCCGGGCTACAATGAGCAGTTCTTC. Translating it yields CASSIRPGYNEQFF.

By share of the sample, this clonotype is medium-sized. J is TRBJ2-1 and V is TRBV20-1; D call uncertain. The length of the CDR3 is 16 residues. V gave up 4 bases and J gave up 9 bases, with 25 bases separating them. Germline CDR1 and CDR2: DFQATT and SNEGSKA (reference sequence). For the CDR3, the DNA is TGCAGTGCTACCTTCTGGCGAGCCCGGTCTGGTTCTGAGCAGTTCTTC. Its protein product is CSATFWRARSGSEQFF.

On this clonotype: A much larger clone differs from this one at a single base, so this may be a read error. This chain links TRBV28 with TRBJ2-1, with 7 bases that match TRBD2. CDR3 length: 16 residues. Looked up from germline, CDR1 is MDHEN and CDR2 is SYDVKM. The J segment lost 3 bases and the V segment lost 8 bases, leaving 13 bases of the junction unmatched. The CDR3 reads CASLRTLGDYYNEQFF. CDR3 DNA sequence: TGTGCCAGCCTAAGAACCCTAGGGGACTACTACAATGAGCAGTTCTTC.

This clonotype was counted only a few times. V usage is TRBV9 and J usage is TRBJ2-2; 9 nucleotides agree with TRBD1. V was pared by 3 bases and J by 6 bases, with 3 bases of the junction left unmatched. The CDR3 extends over 14 amino acids. The germline V gene has CDR1 SGDLS and CDR2 YYNGEE. Here the CDR3 reads CASSGDREAGELFF. CDR3 coding DNA: TGTGCCAGCAGCGGGGACAGGGAAGCCGGGGAGCTGTTTTTT. Supplemented by reference TRBV9 and TRBJ2-2, the full variable domain reads DSGVTQTPKHLITATGQRVTLRCSPRSGDLSVYWYQQSLDQGLQFLIQYYNGEERAKGNILERFSAQQFPDLHSELNLSSLELGDSALYFCASSGDREAGELFFGEGSRLTVL.

This clonotype was counted a few times. This chain uses TRBV4-3 with TRBJ2-1; TRBD1 might be the D (5 bases). V dropped 4 bases and J dropped 11 bases, with 9 bases sitting between them. The CDR3 covers 11 residues. Germline V gene lookup returns CDR1 LGHNA and CDR2 YSLEER. This CDR3 is CASSLAGKQFF. For the CDR3, the DNA is TGCGCCAGCAGCCTTGCAGGGAAGCAGTTCTTC.

This clonotype was seen many times. The gene calls are TRBV10-3 and TRBJ2-3; unclear D gene. CDR3 length: 13 amino acids. The V gene's germline CDR1 is ENHRY and CDR2 SYGVKD. V gave up 2 bases and J gave up 2 bases, with 5 bases separating them. CDR3 sequence (DNA): TGTGCCATCAGTGAGCCACCCACAGATACGCAGTATTTT. The encoded protein is CAISEPPTDTQYF.

The table lists this clonotype with a few counts. The J gene is TRBJ2-5, the V gene TRBV13; 13 nucleotides match TRBD2. The CDR3 length is 16 residues. Germline CDR1 PRHDT, CDR2 FYEKMQ (reference sequence). V trimming: 4 bases; J trimming: 5 bases; junction bases outside the gene matches: 7. In DNA form, the CDR3 reads TGTGCCAGCAGCTGGAGACTAGCGGGAGGTTGGGAGACCCAGTACTTC. Translation: CASSWRLAGGWETQYF.

A note on this clonotype: A read error is possible here, since a much larger clone lies one base away. The CDR3 DNA sequence: TGTGCCAGCGCGTCAACAGTGGGCGGAGAGGCCCAGTACTTC. Translation: CASASTVGGEAQYF. The chain has TRBV6-5 and TRBJ2-5; no reliable D call. Germline CDR1 reads MNHEY; CDR2 reads SVGAGI. The CDR3 length is 14 residues.

The chain has TRBV19 and TRBJ2-5; 10 bases align to TRBD1. Germline V gives CDR1 LNHDA, CDR2 SQIVND (reference sequence). The V gene end was trimmed by 5 bases and the J gene end by 7 bases; junction bases not matched to a gene: 10. The CDR3 covers 15 residues. CDR3 bases: TGTGCCAGTAGTGAGGGACAGGGGCCCGTTGGGACCCAGTACTTC. It translates to CASSEGQGPVGTQYF.